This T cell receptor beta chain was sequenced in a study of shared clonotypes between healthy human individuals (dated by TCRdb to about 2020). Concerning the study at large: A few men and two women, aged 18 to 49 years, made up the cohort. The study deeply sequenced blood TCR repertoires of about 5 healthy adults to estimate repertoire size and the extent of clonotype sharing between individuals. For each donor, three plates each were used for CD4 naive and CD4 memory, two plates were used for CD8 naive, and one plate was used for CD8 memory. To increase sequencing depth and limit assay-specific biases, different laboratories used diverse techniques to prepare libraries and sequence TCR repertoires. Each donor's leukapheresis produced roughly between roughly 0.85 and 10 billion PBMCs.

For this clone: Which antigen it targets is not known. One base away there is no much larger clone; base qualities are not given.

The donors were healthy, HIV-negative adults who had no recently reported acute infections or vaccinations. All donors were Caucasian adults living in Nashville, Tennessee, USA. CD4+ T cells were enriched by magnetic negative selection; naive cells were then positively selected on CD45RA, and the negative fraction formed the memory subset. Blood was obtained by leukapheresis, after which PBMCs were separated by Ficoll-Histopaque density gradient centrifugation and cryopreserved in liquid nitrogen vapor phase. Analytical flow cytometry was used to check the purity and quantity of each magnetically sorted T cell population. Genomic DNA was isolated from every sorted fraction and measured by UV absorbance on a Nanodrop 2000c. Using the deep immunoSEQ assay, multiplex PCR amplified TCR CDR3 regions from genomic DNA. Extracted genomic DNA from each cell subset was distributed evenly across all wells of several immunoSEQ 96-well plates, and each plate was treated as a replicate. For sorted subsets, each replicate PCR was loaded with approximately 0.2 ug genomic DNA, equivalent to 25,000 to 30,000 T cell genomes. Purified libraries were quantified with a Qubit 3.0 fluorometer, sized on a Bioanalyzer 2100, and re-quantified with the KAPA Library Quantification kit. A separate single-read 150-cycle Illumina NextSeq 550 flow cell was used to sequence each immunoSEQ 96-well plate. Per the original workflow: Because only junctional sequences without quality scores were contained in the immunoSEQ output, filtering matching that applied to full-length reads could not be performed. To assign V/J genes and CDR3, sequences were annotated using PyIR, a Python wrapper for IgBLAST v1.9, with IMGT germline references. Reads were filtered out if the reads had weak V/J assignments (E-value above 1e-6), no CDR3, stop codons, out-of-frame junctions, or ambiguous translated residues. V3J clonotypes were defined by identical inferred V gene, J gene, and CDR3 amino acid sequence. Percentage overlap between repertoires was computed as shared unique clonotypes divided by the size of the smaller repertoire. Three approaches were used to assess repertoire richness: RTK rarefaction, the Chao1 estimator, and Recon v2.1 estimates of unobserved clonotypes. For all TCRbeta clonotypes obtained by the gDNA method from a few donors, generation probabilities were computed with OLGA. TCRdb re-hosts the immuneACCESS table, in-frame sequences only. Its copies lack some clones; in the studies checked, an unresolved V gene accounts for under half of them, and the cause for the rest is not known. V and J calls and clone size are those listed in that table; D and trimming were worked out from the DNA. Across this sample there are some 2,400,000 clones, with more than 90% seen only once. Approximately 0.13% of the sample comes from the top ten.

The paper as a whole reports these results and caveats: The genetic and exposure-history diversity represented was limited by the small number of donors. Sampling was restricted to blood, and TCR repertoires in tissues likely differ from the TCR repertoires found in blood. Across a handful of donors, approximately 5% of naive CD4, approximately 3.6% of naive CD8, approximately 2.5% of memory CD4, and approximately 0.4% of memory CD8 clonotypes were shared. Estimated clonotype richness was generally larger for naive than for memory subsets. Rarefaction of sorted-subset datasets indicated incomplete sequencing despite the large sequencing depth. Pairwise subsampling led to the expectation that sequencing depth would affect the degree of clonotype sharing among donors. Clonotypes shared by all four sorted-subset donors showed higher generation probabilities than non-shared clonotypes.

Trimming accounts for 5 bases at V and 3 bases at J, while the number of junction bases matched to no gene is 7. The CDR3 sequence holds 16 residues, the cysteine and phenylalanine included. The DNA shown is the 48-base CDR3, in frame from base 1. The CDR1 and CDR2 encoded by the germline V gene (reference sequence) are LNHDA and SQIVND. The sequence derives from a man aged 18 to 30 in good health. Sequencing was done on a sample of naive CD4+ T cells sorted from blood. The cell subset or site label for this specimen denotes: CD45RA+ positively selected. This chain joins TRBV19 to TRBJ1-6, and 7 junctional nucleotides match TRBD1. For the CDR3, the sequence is CASSGDRESYNSPLHF. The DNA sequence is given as TGTGCCAGTAGTGGGGACAGAGAAAGCTATAATTCACCCCTCCACTTT. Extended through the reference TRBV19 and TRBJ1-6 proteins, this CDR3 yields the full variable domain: DGGITQSPKYLFRKEGQNVTLSCEQNLNHDAMYWYRQDPGQGLRLIYYSQIVNDFQKGDIAEGYSVSREKKESFPLTVTSAQKNPTAFYLCASSGDRESYNSPLHFGNGTRLTVT.